Sequencing of this T cell receptor (beta chain) was carried out in a study of T-cell reconstitution after alpha-beta-depleted transplantation in children. After removal of 3 bases from V and 7 bases from J, the junction contained 9 bases not matched to a gene. The germline CDR1 and CDR2 sequences are LGHNA and YSLEER. The CDR3 contains 16 residues. The authors prepared the TCRbeta library with unique molecular identifiers. In TCRdb, the PCR reads were re-called with MiXCR into one record per CDR3 protein. The sample includes around 370,000 distinct CDR3 sequences, about a tenth of them seen just once.

The source material was PBMCs from the stem cell graft donor, sampled from the stem cell graft. The chain couples TRBV4-3 to TRBJ2-1, with TRBD1 matching 10 bases. This TCR derives from a human donor who donated a stem cell graft to a child with acute lymphoblastic leukemia. The CDR3 DNA reads TGCGCCAGCAGCCACCTAGGGACAGGGGCGTCGAATGAGCAGTTCTTC. It specifies CASSHLGTGASNEQFF.